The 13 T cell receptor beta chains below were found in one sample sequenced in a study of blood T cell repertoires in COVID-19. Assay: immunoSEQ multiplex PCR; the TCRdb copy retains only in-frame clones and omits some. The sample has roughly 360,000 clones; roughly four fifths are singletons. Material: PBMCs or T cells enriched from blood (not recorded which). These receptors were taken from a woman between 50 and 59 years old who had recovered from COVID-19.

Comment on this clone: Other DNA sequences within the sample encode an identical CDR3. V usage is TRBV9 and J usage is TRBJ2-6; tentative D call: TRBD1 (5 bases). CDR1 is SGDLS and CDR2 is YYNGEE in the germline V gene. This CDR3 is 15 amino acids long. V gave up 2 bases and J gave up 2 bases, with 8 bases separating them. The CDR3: CASSVQGAGANVLTF. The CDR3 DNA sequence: TGTGCCAGCAGCGTGCAAGGGGCTGGGGCCAACGTCCTGACTTTC.

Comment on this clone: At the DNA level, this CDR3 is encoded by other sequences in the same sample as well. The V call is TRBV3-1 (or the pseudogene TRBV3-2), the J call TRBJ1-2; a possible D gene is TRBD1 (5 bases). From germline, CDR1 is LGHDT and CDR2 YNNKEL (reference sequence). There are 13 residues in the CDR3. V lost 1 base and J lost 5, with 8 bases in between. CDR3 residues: CASSQGRGYGYTF. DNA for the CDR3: TGTGCCAGCAGCCAAGGAAGGGGTTATGGCTACACCTTC.

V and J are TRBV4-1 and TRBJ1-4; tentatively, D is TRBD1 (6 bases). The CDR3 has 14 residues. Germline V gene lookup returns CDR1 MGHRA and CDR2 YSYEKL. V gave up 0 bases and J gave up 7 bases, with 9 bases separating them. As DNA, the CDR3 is TGCGCCAGCAGCCAAGATACAGGGCTTGAAAAACTGTTTTTT. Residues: CASSQDTGLEKLFF.

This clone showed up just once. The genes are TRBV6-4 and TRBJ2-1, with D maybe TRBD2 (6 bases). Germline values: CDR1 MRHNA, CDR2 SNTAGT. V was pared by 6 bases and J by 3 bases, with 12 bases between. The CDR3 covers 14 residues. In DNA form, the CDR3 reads TGTGCCAGCAGCCCCGGGACTGTCTACAATGAGCAGTTCTTC. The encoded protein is CASSPGTVYNEQFF.

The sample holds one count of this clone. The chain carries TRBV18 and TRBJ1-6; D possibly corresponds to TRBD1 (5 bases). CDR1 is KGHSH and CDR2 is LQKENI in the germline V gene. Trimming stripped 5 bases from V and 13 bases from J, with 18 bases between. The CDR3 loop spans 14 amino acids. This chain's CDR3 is CASSISREGLPLHF. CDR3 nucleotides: TGTGCCAGCTCAATCTCCAGGGAGGGATTGCCCCTCCACTTT.

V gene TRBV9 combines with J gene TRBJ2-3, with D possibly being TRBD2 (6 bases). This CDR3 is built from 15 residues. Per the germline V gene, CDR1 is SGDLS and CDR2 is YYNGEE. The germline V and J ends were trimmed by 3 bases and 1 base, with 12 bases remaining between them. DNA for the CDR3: TGTGCCAGCAGCGAACCCGGGGGTCGCACAGATACGCAGTATTTT. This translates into CASSEPGGRTDTQYF. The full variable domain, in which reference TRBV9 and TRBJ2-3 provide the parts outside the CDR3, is DSGVTQTPKHLITATGQRVTLRCSPRSGDLSVYWYQQSLDQGLQFLIQYYNGEERAKGNILERFSAQQFPDLHSELNLSSLELGDSALYFCASSEPGGRTDTQYFGPGTRLTVL.

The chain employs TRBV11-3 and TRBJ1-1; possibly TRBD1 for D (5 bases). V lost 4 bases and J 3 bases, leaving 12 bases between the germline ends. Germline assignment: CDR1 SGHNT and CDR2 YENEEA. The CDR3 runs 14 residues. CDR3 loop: CASSWRGRDTEAFF. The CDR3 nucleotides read TGTGCCAGCAGCTGGAGGGGAAGGGACACTGAAGCTTTCTTT.

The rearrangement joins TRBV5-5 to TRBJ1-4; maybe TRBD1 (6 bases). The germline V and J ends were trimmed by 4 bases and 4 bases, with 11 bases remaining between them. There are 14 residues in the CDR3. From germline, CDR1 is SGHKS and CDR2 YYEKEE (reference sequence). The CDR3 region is CASSEGGINEKLFF. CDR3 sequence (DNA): TGTGCCAGCAGCGAAGGGGGTATTAATGAAAAACTGTTTTTT.

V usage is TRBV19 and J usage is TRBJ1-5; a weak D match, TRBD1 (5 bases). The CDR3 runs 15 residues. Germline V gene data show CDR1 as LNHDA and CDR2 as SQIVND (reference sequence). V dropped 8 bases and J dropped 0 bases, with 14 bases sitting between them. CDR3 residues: CASLAQDYSNQPQHF. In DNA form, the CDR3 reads TGTGCCAGTCTGGCACAGGATTATAGCAATCAGCCCCAGCATTTT.

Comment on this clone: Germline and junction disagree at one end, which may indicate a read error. The CDR3 DNA sequence: TGTGCCAGCAGTGGACATCACCCAGGGTCAGCCCCAGCATTT. Its protein product is CASSGHHPGSAPAF. The chain recombines TRBV27 with TRBJ1-5; possible D gene TRBD1, 5 bases. CDR1 and CDR2 from the germline V gene are MNHEY and SMNVEV (reference sequence). The length of the CDR3 is 14 residues.

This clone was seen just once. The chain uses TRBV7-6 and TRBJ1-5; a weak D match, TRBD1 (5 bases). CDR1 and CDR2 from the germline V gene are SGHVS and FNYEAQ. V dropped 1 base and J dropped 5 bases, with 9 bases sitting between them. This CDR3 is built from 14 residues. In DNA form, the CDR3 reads TGTGCCAGCAGCTTAGGGGGGACTCATCAGCCCCAGCATTTT. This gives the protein CASSLGGTHQPQHF.

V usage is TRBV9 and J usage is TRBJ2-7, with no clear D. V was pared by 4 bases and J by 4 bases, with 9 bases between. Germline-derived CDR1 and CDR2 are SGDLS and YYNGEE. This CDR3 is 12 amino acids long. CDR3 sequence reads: CASSPSPYEQYF. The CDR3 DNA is TGTGCCAGCAGCCCCTCCCCGTACGAGCAGTACTTC.

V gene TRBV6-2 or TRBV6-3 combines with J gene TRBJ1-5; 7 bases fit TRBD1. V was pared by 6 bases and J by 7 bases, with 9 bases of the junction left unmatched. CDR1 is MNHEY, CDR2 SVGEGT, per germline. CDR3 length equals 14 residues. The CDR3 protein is CASSPGDRAQPQHF. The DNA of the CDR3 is TGTGCCAGCAGCCCTGGCGACAGGGCCCAGCCCCAGCATTTT.